A selection of T cell receptor beta chains follows, all from one sample in a study of T cell changes during pregnancy in multiple sclerosis. Some clones are missing from TCRdb's copy, which holds only in-frame ones; the method was immunoSEQ multiplex PCR. The table records around 57,000 clones, 91% of them present only once. This specimen consisted of peripheral blood, obtained after pregnancy. Receptor source: a female donor in good health, enrolled as a control in a pregnancy study. CDR3s include the opening cysteine and the closing phenylalanine or tryptophan. The order of the fields is J gene, V gene, D gene, clone size, CDR3 protein, CDR3 DNA. The D gene is left open where the match is weak. Where a row states a size, it is once, few, many or the class of an expanded clone; other rows omit it.

J gene: TRBJ1-3
V gene: TRBV5-6
D gene: NA
clone size: NA
CDR3 protein: CASSRGQTGNTIYF
CDR3 DNA: TGTGCCAGCAGCAGAGGACAGACAGGAAACACCATATATTTT

J gene: TRBJ2-3
V gene: TRBV20-1
D gene: NA
clone size: NA
CDR3 protein: CSHRGDTQYF
CDR3 DNA: TGCAGTCACCGGGGGGATACGCAGTATTTT

J gene: TRBJ1-1
V gene: TRBV30
D gene: NA
clone size: NA
CDR3 protein: CAWSPIKSGTEAFF
CDR3 DNA: TGTGCCTGGAGTCCCATAAAGTCAGGCACTGAAGCTTTCTTT

J gene: TRBJ1-2
V gene: TRBV6-5
D gene: NA
clone size: once
CDR3 protein: CASSSTGAYGYTF
CDR3 DNA: TGTGCCAGCAGTTCGACAGGAGCCTATGGCTACACCTTC

J gene: TRBJ2-5
V gene: TRBV9
D gene: TRBD1
clone size: NA
CDR3 protein: CASSVAGGQGALETQYF
CDR3 DNA: TGTGCCAGCAGCGTAGCAGGAGGGCAGGGGGCTTTAGAGACCCAGTACTTC

J gene: TRBJ2-7
V gene: TRBV9
D gene: TRBD1
clone size: NA
CDR3 protein: CASSAPDRGPYEQYF
CDR3 DNA: TGTGCCAGCAGCGCCCCCGACAGGGGTCCTTACGAGCAGTACTTC

J gene: TRBJ1-1
V gene: TRBV2
D gene: NA
clone size: few
CDR3 protein: CASSDRGENTEAFF
CDR3 DNA: TGTGCCAGCAGTGACCGGGGGGAGAACACTGAAGCTTTCTTT

J gene: TRBJ2-5
V gene: TRBV7-9
D gene: NA
clone size: once
CDR3 protein: CASSLGRLQETQYF
CDR3 DNA: TGTGCCAGCAGCTTAGGGCGGCTCCAAGAGACCCAGTACTTC

J gene: TRBJ2-3
V gene: TRBV7-3
D gene: NA
clone size: NA
CDR3 protein: CASSLGGVPDTQYF
CDR3 DNA: TGTGCCAGCAGCTTAGGCGGCGTCCCAGATACGCAGTATTTT

J gene: TRBJ2-5
V gene: TRBV4-1
D gene: TRBD2
clone size: NA
CDR3 protein: CASSQLAGGRETQYF
CDR3 DNA: TGCGCCAGCAGCCAATTAGCGGGGGGACGAGAGACCCAGTACTTC

J gene: TRBJ1-1
V gene: TRBV6-5
D gene: NA
clone size: NA
CDR3 protein: CASSRGNTEAFF
CDR3 DNA: TGTGCCAGCAGTCGGGGGAACACTGAAGCTTTCTTT

J gene: TRBJ2-1
V gene: TRBV15
D gene: TRBD2
clone size: NA
CDR3 protein: CATSRDSGPYNEQFF
CDR3 DNA: TGTGCCACCAGCAGAGATAGCGGGCCCTACAATGAGCAGTTCTTC

J gene: TRBJ1-1
V gene: TRBV27
D gene: NA
clone size: NA
CDR3 protein: CASKRGGLNTEAFF
CDR3 DNA: TGTGCCAGCAAGAGGGGGGGGTTGAACACTGAAGCTTTCTTT

J gene: TRBJ2-6
V gene: TRBV7-9
D gene: NA
clone size: NA
CDR3 protein: CASSLAIGANVLTF
CDR3 DNA: TGTGCCAGCAGCTTAGCCATTGGGGCCAACGTCCTGACTTTC

J gene: TRBJ1-2
V gene: TRBV7-2
D gene: TRBD1
clone size: NA
CDR3 protein: CASSLSGTGGAVYGYTF
CDR3 DNA: TGTGCCAGCAGCCTCTCCGGGACAGGGGGCGCGGTATATGGCTACACCTTC

J gene: TRBJ1-2
V gene: TRBV4-1
D gene: TRBD1
clone size: NA
CDR3 protein: CASSPRQGASYGYTF
CDR3 DNA: TGCGCCAGCAGCCCCCGACAGGGGGCTTCCTATGGCTACACCTTC

J gene: TRBJ1-2
V gene: TRBV5-4
D gene: NA
clone size: NA
CDR3 protein: CASSLDGGGYGYTF
CDR3 DNA: TGTGCCAGCAGCTTGGATGGGGGAGGCTATGGCTACACCTTC

J gene: TRBJ1-1
V gene: TRBV20-1
D gene: NA
clone size: NA
CDR3 protein: CSSPENTEAFF
CDR3 DNA: TGCAGCTCCCCAGAGAACACTGAAGCTTTCTTT